Listed below are T cell receptor beta chains from one sample, sequenced in a study of blood T cells in healthy people across ages. TCRdb ran MiXCR on the 5' RACE reads and lists one entry per CDR3 protein. Among more than 450,000 distinct CDR3 sequences listed, about 29% were seen once. Another study also made use of these data, one on T cells of mothers and their children.

Sequences were obtained from blood. These receptors came from a boy under 10 years old in good health. CDR3s include the opening cysteine and the closing phenylalanine or tryptophan. Each record gives: D gene, clone size, J gene, V gene, CDR3 DNA, CDR3 protein. D genes are given only for firm matches. The size entry is marked missing in some rows and otherwise reads once, few, many or a size class.

. . TRBJ2-5 TRBV5-1 TGCGCCAGCTGCGGGCAGCCAGGAGAGACCCAGTACTTC CASCGQPGETQYF
. few TRBJ1-1 TRBV7-9 TGTGCCAGCAGCTCCGACAGCCTGCTTGAAGCTTTCTTT CASSSDSLLEAFF
TRBD2 . TRBJ2-7 TRBV6-4 TGTGCCAGCAGTGACGCTAGCGGGAGTTTTTACGAGCAGTACTTC CASSDASGSFYEQYF
TRBD2 . TRBJ2-1 TRBV19 TGTGCCAGTAGTATCGGGGCGGGAGGGATCGAGGGTGAGCAGTTCTTC CASSIGAGGIEGEQFF
. few TRBJ2-4 TRBV25-1 TGTGCCAGCAGTCAGGTTGGGGCCAAAAACATTCAGTACTTC CASSQVGAKNIQYF
TRBD1 . TRBJ1-2 TRBV7-2 TGTGCCAGCAGCTCCTTGGACAGGGGGCACTATGGCTACACCTTC CASSSLDRGHYGYTF
. once TRBJ1-6 TRBV5-1 TGCGCCAGCAGTTTCGAGGGAGGGAAGGGTTCACCCCTCCACTTT CASSFEGGKGSPLHF
. . TRBJ2-1 TRBV6-5 TGTGCCAGCAGTTACTCTTCCCCGTACAATGAGCAGTTCTTC CASSYSSPYNEQFF
. few TRBJ1-2 TRBV12-3/TRBV12-4 TGTGCCAGCAGTTTTGCCGGGACGAACTATGGCTACACCTTC CASSFAGTNYGYTF
. few TRBJ2-5 TRBV18 TGTGCCAGCTCACCGACCGGACTCCGGTCGGGAGAGACCCAGTACTTC CASSPTGLRSGETQYF
TRBD2 . TRBJ2-1 TRBV12-3/TRBV12-4 TGTGCCAGCAGTACACCGGGACTAGCGTTTTACAATGAGCAGTTCTTC CASSTPGLAFYNEQFF
. . TRBJ2-3 TRBV20-1 TGCAGTGCTAGTCGGGGGACAGATACGCAGTATTTT CSASRGTDTQYF
. many TRBJ2-5 TRBV7-2 TGTGCCAGCAGCAGGGGAGGTCACCAAGAGACCCAGTACTTC CASSRGGHQETQYF
. few TRBJ2-7 TRBV7-9 TGTGCCAGCAGCTTGGCGCGGGGCCTGAGCTCCTACGAGCAGTACTTC CASSLARGLSSYEQYF
. few TRBJ1-2 TRBV27 TGTGCCAGCAGTCCCTCCAGGGGCTATGGCTACACCTTC CASSPSRGYGYTF
. . TRBJ2-1 TRBV5-1 TGCGCCAGCAGCTTGGATGAAACGCATGAGCAGTTCTTC CASSLDETHEQFF
TRBD2 . TRBJ2-3 TRBV5-1 TGCGCCAGCAGCTTGGGACTAGCGGAACAATATACGCAGTATTTT CASSLGLAEQYTQYF
. few TRBJ1-2 TRBV5-5 TGTGCCAGCAGCGCACAGGGAGGCTATGGCTACACCTTC CASSAQGGYGYTF
TRBD1 few TRBJ2-5 TRBV7-6 TGTGCCAGCAGCCGTCGGGACAGTGCCCAAGAGACCCAGTACTTC CASSRRDSAQETQYF
. . TRBJ1-1 TRBV7-9 TGTGCCAGCAGCTTTCGAGGGGCGAACACTGAAGCTTTCTTT CASSFRGANTEAFF
. few TRBJ1-6 TRBV7-9 TGTGCCAGCAGCTTAGAGAGCTCCTATAATTCACCCCTCCACTTT CASSLESSYNSPLHF
TRBD2 . TRBJ2-5 TRBV7-2 TGTGCCAGCAGCTTAGGGTCCAGCGGGGTACGTTGGTACTTC CASSLGSSGVRWYF
TRBD2 . TRBJ2-2 TRBV6-2/TRBV6-3 TGTGCCAGCAGCCCGATCTCCTCGACTAGCGGGAGGGCATACCGCTCGAACACCGGGGAGCTGTTTTTT CASSPISSTSGRAYRSNTGELFF
TRBD2 many TRBJ2-5 TRBV7-9 TGTGCCAGCAGCTTAGATGGGACTAGCGGGGTCCAAGAGACCCAGTACTTC CASSLDGTSGVQETQYF
TRBD1 few TRBJ2-7 TRBV27 TGTGCCAGCAGTTCCGCCCCAAGGGGGCGTATGTACGAGCAGTACTTC CASSSAPRGRMYEQYF
TRBD2 many TRBJ2-5 TRBV6-5 TGTGCCAGCAGTCCCGGACTAGCGGGGAGCCAAGAGACCCAGTACTTC CASSPGLAGSQETQYF
TRBD2 few TRBJ2-3 TRBV11-2 TGTGCCAGCAGCTCCCCACTAGCGTCGTCAGATACGCAGTATTTT CASSSPLASSDTQYF
TRBD2 . TRBJ2-4 TRBV27 TGTGCCAGCAGTTTGGCGGGAGTGGAAAAAAACATTCAGTACTTC CASSLAGVEKNIQYF
. few TRBJ2-1 TRBV7-9 TGTGCCAGCAGCTCTCGGGGAAACTCCTACAATGAGCAGTTCTTC CASSSRGNSYNEQFF
TRBD2 . TRBJ2-7 TRBV20-1 TGCAGTGCTGTACCGGGACTAGCGTCTCGCGAGCAGTACTTC CSAVPGLASREQYF
. . TRBJ2-5 TRBV14 TGTGCCAGCAGCCAAGGTCGACAGGGAGGAGTGGAGACCCAGTACTTC CASSQGRQGGVETQYF
TRBD2 few TRBJ2-5 TRBV10-2 TGCGCCAGCAGTGAAGGGAGGACTAGCGGGGGTGAGAGGTTCTTC CASSEGRTSGGERFF
. . TRBJ2-5 TRBV27 TGTGCCAGCGGAACTAGTCGCCTTGGGGTGGAGCAGTACTTC CASGTSRLGVEQYF
. few TRBJ2-7 TRBV5-1 TGCGCCAGCAGCTTGACCCCGTCGGCCAAAGGCACCTACGAGCAGTACTTC CASSLTPSAKGTYEQYF
. many TRBJ2-4 TRBV29-1 TGCAGCGTTGAAGCACTAGCCAAAAACATTCAGTACTTC CSVEALAKNIQYF
TRBD2 many TRBJ2-4 TRBV6-1 TGTGCCAGCAGTGTTGGCGGGGGAACTCTAGCCAAAAACATTCAGTACTTC CASSVGGGTLAKNIQYF
. . TRBJ2-3 TRBV29-1 TGCAGCGTGGTGACAGTGGTTACTAGCACAGATACGCAGTATTTT CSVVTVVTSTDTQYF
. . TRBJ1-1 TRBV9 TGTGCCAGCCTGATAACTCGTTACACTGAAGCTTTCTTT CASLITRYTEAFF
. few TRBJ2-7 TRBV5-1 TGCGCCAGCAGCTTGGGTGGGAGGAGTCCCTACGAGCAGTACTTC CASSLGGRSPYEQYF
. few TRBJ2-3 TRBV3-1 TGTGCCAGCAGCCAAGATCGAGAAAGGACAACATACACAGATACGCAGTATTTT CASSQDRERTTYTDTQYF
TRBD1 . TRBJ1-2 TRBV20-1 TGCAGTGCCATAGACAGGGGGCTCCCCAGGGGCTACACCTTC CSAIDRGLPRGYTF
. . TRBJ2-7 TRBV7-2 TGTGCCAGCAGCTCCCGGGCATACGAGCAGTACTTC CASSSRAYEQYF
. . TRBJ2-4 TRBV7-2 TGTGCCAGCAGCTTAGGGGGGGCAGCCAAAAACATTCAGTACTTC CASSLGGAAKNIQYF
. few TRBJ1-2 TRBV27 TGTGCCAGCAGCGGGACGGAAAATTATGGCTACACCTTC CASSGTENYGYTF
TRBD2 . TRBJ2-5 TRBV29-1 TGCAGCGTTGAGACTAGCGGGGGCCTCACCCAAGAGACCCAGTACTTC CSVETSGGLTQETQYF
TRBD1 . TRBJ2-1 TRBV3-1 TGTGCCAGCAGCCTCCGGGACAGACCCTACAATGAGCAGTTCTTC CASSLRDRPYNEQFF
. . TRBJ2-5 TRBV15 TGTGCCACCAGCAGGGGGACCGCAGGCAAACAAGAGACCCAGTACTTC CATSRGTAGKQETQYF
. . TRBJ2-2 TRBV10-3 TGTGCCATCTCGACCAGCTTGGCCGGGGAGCTGTTTTTT CAISTSLAGELFF
TRBD2 few TRBJ2-1 TRBV20-1 TGCAGTGCTGGAAGCGGGGCTTACAATGAGCAGTTCTTC CSAGSGAYNEQFF
. once TRBJ2-5 TRBV28 TGTGCCAGCAGTTTAACCGGGGCCACCAGAGAGACCCAGTACTTC CASSLTGATRETQYF
TRBD1 . TRBJ1-2 TRBV18 TGTGCCAGCTCACTCCTACAGGGGAACTATGGCTACACCTTC CASSLLQGNYGYTF
TRBD2 . TRBJ2-7 TRBV18 TGTGCCAGCTCACCCGGGGAGGGCGGCTACGAGCAGTACTTC CASSPGEGGYEQYF
TRBD2 . TRBJ2-3 TRBV7-9 TGTGCCAGCCAGCGCGGCGGGGGGCGAGTCACAGATACGCAGTATTTT CASQRGGGRVTDTQYF
TRBD1 few TRBJ1-2 TRBV2 TGTGCCAGCAGTACCGGGACAGGGCCTGCTAACTATGGCTACACCTTC CASSTGTGPANYGYTF